The 23 T cell receptor beta chains below were found in one sample sequenced in a study of blood T cells in healthy people across ages. A second PCR, run for about 7 to 11 cycles, used a sample-barcoded 5' primer plus a J-beta primer mix. One entry per CDR3 protein results from TCRdb running MiXCR on the 5' RACE reads. Of a few hundred thousand distinct CDR3 sequences listed, about 25% are singletons. Sequencing was performed on blood. These receptors were obtained from an older woman in good health.

The chain links TRBV3-1 to TRBJ1-3; D gene uncertain. Germline loops: CDR1 LGHDT, CDR2 YNNKEL (reference sequence). The CDR3 runs 12 residues. V shed 7 bases and J shed 0 bases, with 4 bases lying between them. CDR3 amino acids: CASTHSGNTIYF. Here the CDR3 DNA reads TGTGCCAGCACCCACTCTGGAAACACCATATATTTT. Combining the CDR3 with reference TRBV3-1 and TRBJ1-3 gives the whole variable domain DTAVSQTPKYLVTQMGNDKSIKCEQNLGHDTMYWYKQDSKKFLKIMFSYNNKELIINETVPNRFSPKSPDKAHLNLHINSLELGDSAVYFCASTHSGNTIYFGEGSWLTVV.

The chain uses TRBV12-3 or TRBV12-4 and TRBJ1-3; D ambiguous. This CDR3 has 14 residues. Trimming shortened V by 7 bases and J by 2 bases, and 12 bases separated the two germline ends. The CDR3 DNA is TGTGCCAGCACTGCAAGGGTTCCTGGAAACACCATATATTTT. This translates into CASTARVPGNTIYF.

This clonotype showed up many times. The chain carries TRBV7-3 and TRBJ2-3; the match to TRBD2 covers 8 bases. The germline CDR1 and CDR2 sequences are SGHTA and FQGTGA. CDR3 length: 11 amino acids. Trimming at V came to 11 bases and at J to 4 bases, leaving 2 bases not matched to a gene. The CDR3 here is CAGGGPDTQYF. Written as DNA, the CDR3 is TGTGCCGGCGGGGGGCCAGATACGCAGTATTTT.

This clonotype was observed once. V usage is TRBV20-1 and J usage is TRBJ1-2; D gene unclear. V lost 3 bases, J lost 8 bases, and 16 bases lay in between. CDR1 is DFQATT, CDR2 SNEGSKA, per germline (reference sequence). The CDR3 has 13 amino acids. The CDR3 reads CSASPTQARGYTF. DNA for the CDR3: TGCAGTGCTAGCCCAACCCAGGCGCGAGGCTACACCTTC.

The sample holds a few counts of this clonotype. The chain has TRBV24-1 and TRBJ2-6; D is possibly TRBD2 (6 bases). Germline values: CDR1 KGHDR, CDR2 SFDVKD. CDR3 size: 12 residues. V dropped 0 bases and J dropped 16 bases, with 9 bases sitting between them. The CDR3 bases are TGTGCCACCAGTGATTTGGGGGGACTGCTGACTTTC. This encodes CATSDLGGLLTF.

This rearrangement joins TRBV5-6 to TRBJ2-3, with TRBD2 matching 11 bases. The length of the CDR3 is 16 residues. Per germline, CDR1 SGHDT and CDR2 YYEEEE. The V segment lost 2 bases and the J segment 5 bases; nucleotides outside the gene matches: 7. The CDR3 bases are TGTGCCAGCAGCTTACGCGGGACTAGCGGTAGAGATACGCAGTATTTT. This encodes CASSLRGTSGRDTQYF.

The rearrangement links TRBV6-1 to TRBJ2-5; no firm D call. In germline, CDR1 is MNHNS, CDR2 SASEGT. The CDR3 totals 11 residues. With 7 bases removed from V and 6 bases from J, the gap between germline ends came to 9 bases. The CDR3 region has the DNA TGTGCCAGCAATAAGGAAAAGACCCAGTACTTC. Translation: CASNKEKTQYF.

This clonotype was seen ten or more times. V and J are TRBV29-1 and TRBJ2-4; possible D gene TRBD2, 5 bases. The CDR3 runs to 13 residues. With 7 bases removed from V and 0 bases from J, the gap between germline ends came to 10 bases. Germline CDR1 and CDR2: SQVTM and ANQGSEA. CDR3 amino acids: CSGSGPAKNIQYF. In DNA, the CDR3 is TGCAGCGGAAGCGGCCCAGCCAAAAACATTCAGTACTTC.

There are a few counts of this clonotype. CDR3 in DNA: TGCGCCAGCAGCATACAGGGGGTTGCGGCCTACGAGCAGTACTTC. It specifies CASSIQGVAAYEQYF. The chain has TRBV5-1 and TRBJ2-7; TRBD1 agrees at 8 bases. From germline, CDR1 is SGHRS and CDR2 YFSETQ. Losses at the gene ends were 4 bases for V and 2 bases for J; bases not matched to a gene: 8. The CDR3 runs to 15 residues.

The chain combines TRBV5-1 with TRBJ2-5, with TRBD2 identical over 8 bases. Gene TRBJ2-1 matches the end of the DNA better, so the J call may be wrong. The germline V gene has CDR1 SGHRS and CDR2 YFSETQ. The CDR3 is 17 amino acids. CDR3 loop: CASSPPGVLADNNEQFF. CDR3 DNA: TGCGCCAGCAGCCCCCCCGGCGTACTAGCGGATAACAATGAGCAGTTCTTC.

The CDR3 sequence: CSASYHQVLGGPQPQHF. CDR3 nucleotide sequence: TGCAGTGCTAGCTATCACCAGGTTTTAGGGGGCCCTCAGCCCCAGCATTTT. The chain links TRBV20-1 to TRBJ1-5, with TRBD1 matching over 7 bases. The CDR3 runs 17 residues. Germline V gene sequence: CDR1 DFQATT, CDR2 SNEGSKA (reference sequence). V lost 3 bases and J lost 6; bases outside the gene matches: 17.

The chain joins TRBV3-1 to TRBJ2-1; no firm D call. The last part of the DNA fits TRBJ2-5 better; the J call may be wrong. The CDR3 spans 13 residues. Germline values: CDR1 LGHDT, CDR2 YNNKEL (reference sequence). The CDR3 is CASSQGAGETQYF. CDR3 nucleotide sequence: TGTGCCAGCAGCCAAGGGGCCGGCGAGACCCAGTACTTC.

This clonotype was picked up a small number of times. The junction and the germline gene differ at one end; a read error may be behind it. This chain joins TRBV7-2 and TRBJ2-5, with 7 bases identical to TRBD1. Matching the DNA end better, TRBJ2-1 makes the J call doubtful. CDR1 and CDR2 from the germline V gene are SGHTA and FQGNSA. The CDR3 is 15 residues long. Here the CDR3 reads CGSSPSRDSYNEQFF. DNA of the CDR3: TGTGGCAGCAGCCCGTCTCGGGACAGTTACAATGAGCAGTTCTTC.

This clonotype has a handful of counts. The genes are TRBV18 and TRBJ1-2, with D unclear. The CDR3 covers 15 residues. In germline, CDR1 is KGHSH, CDR2 LQKENI. V gave up 3 bases and J gave up 0 bases, with 11 bases separating them. The CDR3 DNA reads TGTGCCAGCTCACCGCCTCAAAGCGCTAACTATGGCTACACCTTC. Amino acids: CASSPPQSANYGYTF. The entire variable domain, with the rest obtained from reference TRBV18 and TRBJ1-2, is as follows: NAGVMQNPRHLVRRRGQEARLRCSPMKGHSHVYWYRQLPEEGLKFMVYLQKENIIDESGMPKERFSAEFPKEGPSILRIQQVVRGDSAAYFCASSPPQSANYGYTFGSGTRLTVV.

This clonotype has just a few counts. The CDR3 nucleotides are TGTGCCAGCAGTTTAGTTTTGGGACAGGGACATTGGGAGCAGTACTTC. Translated: CASSLVLGQGHWEQYF. This chain uses TRBV28 with TRBJ2-7; 9 bases fit TRBD1. Germline CDR1 MDHEN, CDR2 SYDVKM. V was pared by 2 bases and J by 7 bases, with 12 bases of the junction left unmatched. This CDR3 comprises 16 residues.

This clonotype was seen a handful of times. The chain uses TRBV9 and TRBJ2-1, with TRBD2 matching 12 bases. There are 17 residues in the CDR3. Germline loops: CDR1 SGDLS, CDR2 YYNGEE. With V trimmed by 4 bases and J by 7 bases, 12 bases remained unmatched. The DNA for the CDR3 is TGTGCCAGCAGCTCTCGACTAGCGGGAGATAGGGTGAATGAGCAGTTCTTC. Amino acid sequence: CASSSRLAGDRVNEQFF. Full variable domain (missing parts from reference TRBV9 and TRBJ2-1): DSGVTQTPKHLITATGQRVTLRCSPRSGDLSVYWYQQSLDQGLQFLIQYYNGEERAKGNILERFSAQQFPDLHSELNLSSLELGDSALYFCASSSRLAGDRVNEQFFGPGTRLTVL.

The V and J genes are TRBV15 and TRBJ1-4; D not resolved. The germline V gene has CDR1 LNHNV and CDR2 YYDKDF (reference sequence). The CDR3 consists of 15 residues. Trimming cost V 4 bases and J 5 bases, with 14 bases left between them. The chain's CDR3 is CATSMTRGKNEKLFF. CDR3 nucleotides: TGTGCCACCAGCATGACGCGGGGAAAGAATGAAAAACTGTTTTTT.

This clonotype was picked up a small number of times. A read error is possible here, since a much larger clone lies one base away. V gene TRBV2 combines with J gene TRBJ1-3; D is perhaps TRBD1 (5 bases). From germline, CDR1 is SNHLY and CDR2 FYNNEI. This CDR3 comprises 14 residues. The CDR3 bases are TGTGTCAGCAGTGGCACAGGTGTTGGAAACACCATATATTTT. It is translated as CVSSGTGVGNTIYF.

This clonotype has a handful of counts. V and J are TRBV7-2 and TRBJ2-5, with D maybe TRBD2 (7 bases). The CDR3 length is 15 residues. From germline, CDR1 is SGHTA and CDR2 FQGNSA. Trimming took 3 bases from V and 5 from J, leaving 16 bases between them. The CDR3, as DNA: TGTGCCAGCAGCTTCGGAGCGGGGAGGGGGGAGACCCAGTACTTC. This translates into CASSFGAGRGETQYF.

This clonotype has a single count. The chain has TRBV12-3 or TRBV12-4 and TRBJ1-2, with D possibly TRBD1 on 5 matching bases. V gave up 5 bases and J gave up 8 bases, with 15 bases separating them. The CDR3 length is 13 residues. CDR3 sequence (DNA): TGTGCCAGCAGTCAAAGGCAGGGATACGGCTACACCTTC. Its translation: CASSQRQGYGYTF.

This clonotype has only a few counts. The gene calls are TRBV27 and TRBJ2-5; no definite D call. Trimming removed 2 bases from V and 7 bases from J, with 11 bases in between. CDR3 size: 13 residues. Germline V gene data show CDR1 as MNHEY and CDR2 as SMNVEV (reference sequence). CDR3 nucleotide sequence: TGTGCCAGCAGTTTAAGGTGGGATGGGACCCAGTACTTC. It translates to CASSLRWDGTQYF.

The rearrangement joins TRBV6-1 to TRBJ1-5, with 10 bases fitting TRBD1. This CDR3 is built from 17 residues. Losses at the gene ends were 4 bases for V and 9 bases for J; bases not matched to a gene: 15. Germline CDR1 is MNHNS and CDR2 is SASEGT. The CDR3, as DNA: TGTGCCAGCAGTGGGGGGAGTCCCGGGACAGGGGTCCCGCCCCAGCATTTT. Amino acids: CASSGGSPGTGVPPQHF.

Notes on this clonotype: At one end, the junction sequence differs from germline, possibly due to a read error. The V and J genes are TRBV5-4 and TRBJ2-7; D is perhaps TRBD2 (5 bases). The assigned J gene may be wrong: the sequence end matches TRBJ2-1 better. The CDR3 runs 16 residues. Germline-derived CDR1 and CDR2 are SGHNT and YYREEE (reference sequence). CDR3 nucleotide sequence: TGTGCGAGCAGCTTGGCTGGACTCAACCCACAATCTGAGCAGTTCTTC. Its protein is CASSLAGLNPQSEQFF.